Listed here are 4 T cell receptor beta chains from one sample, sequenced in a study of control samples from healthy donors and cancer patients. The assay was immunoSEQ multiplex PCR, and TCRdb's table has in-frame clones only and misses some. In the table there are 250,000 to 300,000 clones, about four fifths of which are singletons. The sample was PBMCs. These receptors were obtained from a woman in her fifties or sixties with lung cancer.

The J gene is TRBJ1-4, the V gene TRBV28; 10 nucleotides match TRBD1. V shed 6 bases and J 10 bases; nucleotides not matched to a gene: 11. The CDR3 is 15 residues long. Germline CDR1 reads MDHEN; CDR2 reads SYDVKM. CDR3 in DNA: TGTGCCAGCAGCGGAAGACAGGGGGCGTCCGGAAAACTGTTTTTT. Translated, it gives CASSGRQGASGKLFF.

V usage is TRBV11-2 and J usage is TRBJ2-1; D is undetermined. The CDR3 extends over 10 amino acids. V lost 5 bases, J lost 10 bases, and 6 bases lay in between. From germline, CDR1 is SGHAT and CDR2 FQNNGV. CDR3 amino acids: CASSALEQFF. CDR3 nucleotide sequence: TGTGCCAGCAGCGCCCTCGAGCAGTTCTTC.

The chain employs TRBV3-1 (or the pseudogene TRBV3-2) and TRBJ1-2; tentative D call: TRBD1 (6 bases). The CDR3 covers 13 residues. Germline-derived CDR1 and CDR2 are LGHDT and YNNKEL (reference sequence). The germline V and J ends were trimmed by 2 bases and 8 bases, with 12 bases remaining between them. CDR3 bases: TGTGCCAGCAGCCAAAACAGGGCGGACGGCTACACCTTC. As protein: CASSQNRADGYTF.

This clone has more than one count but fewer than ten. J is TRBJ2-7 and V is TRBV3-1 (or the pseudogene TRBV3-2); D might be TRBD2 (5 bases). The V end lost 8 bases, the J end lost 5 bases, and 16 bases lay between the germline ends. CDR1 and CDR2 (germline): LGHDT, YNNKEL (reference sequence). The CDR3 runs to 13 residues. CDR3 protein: CASGAVGAHEQYF. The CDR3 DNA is TGTGCCAGCGGCGCCGTGGGAGCCCACGAGCAGTACTTC.